This T cell receptor beta chain originates from a study of T cell responses to AZD1222 COVID-19 vaccine. The sample holds a few counts of this clone. Profiling relied on immunoSEQ multiplex PCR, and the TCRdb table lists in-frame clones only, not all of them. Counted here are tens of thousands of clones, around 88% occurring once; the ten biggest clones make up approximately 6.6%. This sequence originates from an adult in good health. Specimen: peripheral blood, collected on day 0 of AZD1222 vaccination.

CDR3 DNA sequence: TGCGCCAGCAGCTTGAAAACAGATACGCAGTATTTT. Residues: CASSLKTDTQYF. V usage is TRBV5-1 and J usage is TRBJ2-3; D not resolved. Per germline, CDR1 SGHRS and CDR2 YFSETQ. With 1 base removed from V and 3 bases from J, the gap between germline ends came to 3 bases. The CDR3 is 12 residues long.